This paragraph covers one TCR beta chain sequence. Its matching antigen is unknown. Isolation of PBMCs gave at least 7 million cells per sample. The CDR3 covers 14 residues. V was pared by 8 bases and J by 1 base, with 6 bases of the junction left unmatched. The germline gives CDR1 MDHEN, CDR2 SYDVKM. This entry belongs to a study of blood T cells in healthy people across ages. Findings and limits, study-wide: In long-lived donors, naive CD4+ cell counts and diversity exceeded those of aged donors.

Together with a sample-barcoded 5' primer, a J-beta primer mix was included in a second PCR lasting about 7 to 12 cycles. A tag from a template-switch adaptor with 12 random nucleotides marked each cDNA molecule. MiXCR, run by TCRdb on the 5' RACE reads, gives a single entry per CDR3 protein. The table includes more than 900,000 distinct CDR3 sequences, approximately 25% detected once. The same sample was also used in a study of T cells of mothers and their children. From that paper: No clones detected were persistent microchimeric T cell clones.

The sample comprised blood. This sequence joins TRBV28 and TRBJ2-3, with 7 bases identical to TRBD2. The receptor was derived from a girl aged 2-15 years in good health. The CDR3: CASEAGEGTDTQYF. CDR3 nucleotides: TGTGCCAGCGAGGCGGGAGAAGGCACAGATACGCAGTATTTT. Based on the CDR3 plus reference TRBV28 and TRBJ2-3, the full variable domain is DVKVTQSSRYLVKRTGEKVFLECVQDMDHENMFWYRQDPGLGLRLIYFSYDVKMKEKGDIPEGYSVSREKKERFSLILESASTNQTSMYLCASEAGEGTDTQYFGPGTRLTVL.